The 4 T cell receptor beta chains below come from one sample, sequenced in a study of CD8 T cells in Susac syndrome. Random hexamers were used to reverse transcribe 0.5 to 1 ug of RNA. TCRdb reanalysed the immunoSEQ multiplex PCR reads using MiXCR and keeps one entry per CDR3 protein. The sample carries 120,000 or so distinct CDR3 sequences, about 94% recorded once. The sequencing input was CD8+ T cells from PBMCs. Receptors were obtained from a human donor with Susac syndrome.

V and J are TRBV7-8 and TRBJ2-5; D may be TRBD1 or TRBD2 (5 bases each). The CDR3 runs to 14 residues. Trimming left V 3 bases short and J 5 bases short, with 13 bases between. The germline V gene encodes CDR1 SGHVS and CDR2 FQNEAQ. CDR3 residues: CASSFQGWGETQYF. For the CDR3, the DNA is TGTGCCAGCAGCTTCCAAGGGTGGGGGGAGACCCAGTACTTC.

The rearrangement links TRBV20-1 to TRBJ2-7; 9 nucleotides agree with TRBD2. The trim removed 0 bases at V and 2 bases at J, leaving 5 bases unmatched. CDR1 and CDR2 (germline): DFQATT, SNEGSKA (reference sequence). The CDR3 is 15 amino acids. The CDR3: CSARDLAGLTYEQYF. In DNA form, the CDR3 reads TGCAGTGCTAGAGATCTAGCGGGGCTTACCTACGAGCAGTACTTC.

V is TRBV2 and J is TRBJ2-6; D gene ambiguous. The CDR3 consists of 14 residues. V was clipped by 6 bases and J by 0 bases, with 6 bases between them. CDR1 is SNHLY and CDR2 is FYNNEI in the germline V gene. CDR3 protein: CASRPPSGANVLTF. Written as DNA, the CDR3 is TGTGCCAGCAGACCTCCCTCTGGGGCCAACGTCCTGACTTTC.

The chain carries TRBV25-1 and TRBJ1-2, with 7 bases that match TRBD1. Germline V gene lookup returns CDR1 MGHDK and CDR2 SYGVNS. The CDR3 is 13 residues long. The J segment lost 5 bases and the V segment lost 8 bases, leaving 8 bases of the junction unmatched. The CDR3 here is CASGDPRGYGYTF. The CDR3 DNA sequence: TGTGCCAGCGGAGACCCCAGGGGGTATGGCTACACCTTC.